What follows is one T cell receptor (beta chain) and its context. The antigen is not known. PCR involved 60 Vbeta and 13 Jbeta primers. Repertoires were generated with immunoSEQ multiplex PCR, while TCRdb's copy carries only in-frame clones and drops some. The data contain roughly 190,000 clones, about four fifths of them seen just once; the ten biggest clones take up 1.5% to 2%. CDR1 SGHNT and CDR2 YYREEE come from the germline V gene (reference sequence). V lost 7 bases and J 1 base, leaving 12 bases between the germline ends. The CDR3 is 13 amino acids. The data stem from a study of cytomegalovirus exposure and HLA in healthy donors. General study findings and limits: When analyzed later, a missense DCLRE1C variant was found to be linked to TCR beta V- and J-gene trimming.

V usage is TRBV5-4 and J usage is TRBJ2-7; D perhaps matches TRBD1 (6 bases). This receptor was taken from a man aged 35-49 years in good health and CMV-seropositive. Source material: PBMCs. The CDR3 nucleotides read TGTGCCAGCGGCCAGGGGACGTCCTACGAGCAGTACTTC. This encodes CASGQGTSYEQYF.